A single sample gave rise to the 23 T cell receptor beta chains below, sequenced in a study of T cell repertoires in cytomegalovirus infection (dated by TCRdb to between 2017 and 2020). The reads were generated on an Illumina HiSeq 1500. In TCRdb, the public reads were trimmed at Q25 with fastp and aligned with MiXCR, with productive beta chains retained. Each entry is one CDR3 protein sequence, shown with its most common DNA and genes. This sample is represented by 100,000 to 150,000 distinct CDR3 sequences; roughly 9% of them were singletons. Over 9.5% of the sample rests with the top ten. The material sequenced was PBMCs. These receptors were obtained from a human donor in good health (CMV status not recorded). Some clones in this sample may be carry-over from other donors' samples.

This clonotype was found a few times. V is TRBV5-6 and J is TRBJ2-3; possible D gene TRBD2, 5 bases. The CDR3 is 13 residues long. Trimming took 4 bases from V and 6 from J, leaving 12 bases between them. Per the germline V gene, CDR1 is SGHDT and CDR2 is YYEEEE. The CDR3 DNA sequence: TGTGCCAGCAGCGGGAGACCGACTGATACGCAGTATTTT. Translation gives CASSGRPTDTQYF.

The chain employs TRBV20-1 and TRBJ1-1; D is possibly TRBD1 (5 bases). V was pared by 0 bases and J by 4 bases, with 12 bases between. Germline CDR1 reads DFQATT; CDR2 reads SNEGSKA (reference sequence). The length of the CDR3 is 14 residues. CDR3 loop: CSARDLAGTTEAFF. The CDR3 DNA follows: TGCAGTGCTAGAGATTTAGCCGGGACCACTGAAGCTTTCTTT.

In this sample, this clonotype turned up many times. DNA of the CDR3: TGTGCCAGCAGTTTAGCCGGCGGGGGACCCGCCCATACGCAGTATTTT. It codes for CASSLAGGGPAHTQYF. The rearrangement links TRBV12-3 or TRBV12-4 to TRBJ2-3; 7 positions agree with TRBD2. The V and J ends lost 0 bases and 7 bases, in that order; junction bases with no gene match: 10. CDR3 size: 16 residues.

The chain has TRBV15 and TRBJ1-4, with TRBD1 matching over 7 bases. In germline, CDR1 is LNHNV, CDR2 YYDKDF (reference sequence). V gave up 8 bases and J gave up 4 bases; unmatched junction bases: 13. The CDR3 length is 16 residues. The CDR3 spells CATQTGFEGYNEKLFF. CDR3 DNA sequence: TGTGCCACCCAGACAGGGTTCGAGGGATATAATGAAAAACTGTTTTTT. Supplemented by reference TRBV15 and TRBJ1-4, the full variable domain reads DAMVIQNPRYQVTQFGKPVTLSCSQTLNHNVMYWYQQKSSQAPKLLFHYYDKDFNNEADTPDNFQSRRPNTSFCFLDIRSPGLGDTAMYLCATQTGFEGYNEKLFFGSGTQLSVL.

This clonotype was detected ten times or more. V gene TRBV6-6 combines with J gene TRBJ1-3; D gene uncertain. Trimming took off 5 bases at V and 0 bases at J, with 11 bases between the two ends. Per germline, CDR1 MNHNY and CDR2 SVGAGI (reference sequence). The CDR3 length is 15 residues. In nucleotides, the CDR3 is TGTGCCAGCAGTCTAAAACAGAGCTCTGGAAACACCATATATTTT. It codes for CASSLKQSSGNTIYF.

This rearrangement joins TRBV5-4 to TRBJ2-3; D is undetermined. The germline gives CDR1 SGHNT, CDR2 YYREEE (reference sequence). This CDR3 has 15 residues. V was pared by 0 bases and J by 0 bases, with 8 bases between. The CDR3 loop is CASSLEAASTDTQYF. The CDR3 bases are TGTGCCAGCAGCTTGGAGGCCGCGAGCACAGATACGCAGTATTTT. Drawing the rest from reference TRBV5-4 and TRBJ2-3, the complete variable domain is ETGVTQSPTHLIKTRGQQVTLRCSSQSGHNTVSWYQQALGQGPQFIFQYYREEENGRGNFPPRFSGLQFPNYSSELNVNALELDDSALYLCASSLEAASTDTQYFGPGTRLTVL.

This clonotype was observed many times. This chain uses TRBV2 with TRBJ2-2; 8 positions agree with TRBD1. The CDR3 runs 15 residues. The trim removed 7 bases at V and 5 bases at J, leaving 9 bases unmatched. CDR1 is SNHLY, CDR2 FYNNEI, per germline. The CDR3 sequence is CASTRGQGRTGELFF. The CDR3 DNA follows: TGTGCCAGCACCCGAGGACAGGGTCGGACCGGGGAGCTGTTTTTT.

This clonotype was picked up many times. The chain joins TRBV7-2 to TRBJ2-5; D possibly uses TRBD1 or TRBD2 (6 bases each). Germline-derived CDR1 and CDR2 are SGHTA and FQGNSA. The CDR3 is 13 amino acids. V lost 3 bases and J lost 4, with 9 bases in between. CDR3 DNA sequence: TGTGCCAGCAGCTTCGAGGGGGGAGAGACCCAGTACTTC. Translated, it gives CASSFEGGETQYF.

In its sample, this clonotype was seen many times. The V call is TRBV28, the J call TRBJ1-2, with TRBD1 as a possible D gene (6 bases). This CDR3 spans 14 amino acids. V lost 7 bases and J 4 bases, leaving 16 bases between the germline ends. CDR1 and CDR2 (germline): MDHEN, SYDVKM. Here the CDR3 DNA reads TGTGCCAGCAACCTTTCGGGAGGGGGCTATGGCTACACCTTC. As protein: CASNLSGGGYGYTF.

In this sample, this clonotype turned up many times. The CDR3 coding sequence is TGTGCCAGCAGGAGCCTAGCGGGGGGAGGGAATGAGCAGTTCTTC. It yields the protein CASRSLAGGGNEQFF. This sequence joins TRBV28 and TRBJ2-1, with 11 bases aligning to TRBD2. V lost 6 bases, J lost 7 bases, and 8 bases stayed unmatched. In germline, CDR1 is MDHEN, CDR2 SYDVKM. The CDR3 extends over 15 amino acids.

The chain recombines TRBV28 with TRBJ2-6; D unresolved. Germline V CDR1 and CDR2: MDHEN, SYDVKM. This CDR3 has 13 amino acids. Trimming removed 7 bases from V and 0 bases from J, with 4 bases in between. The CDR3 DNA reads as TGTGCCAGCAAGGTCTCTGGGGCCAACGTCCTGACTTTC. It yields the protein CASKVSGANVLTF.

This clonotype has a handful of counts. V usage is TRBV4-2 and J usage is TRBJ1-1; maybe TRBD1 (5 bases). The V end lost 3 bases, the J end lost 2 bases, and 19 bases lay between the germline ends. The CDR3 is 17 residues long. Germline V gene lookup returns CDR1 LGHNA and CDR2 YNFKEQ. CDR3 DNA: TGTGCCAGCAGCCACGTTTTGAAGGGACGGAGAAACACTGAAGCTTTCTTT. The encoded protein is CASSHVLKGRRNTEAFF.

The sample holds many counts of this clonotype. The chain is built from TRBV7-2 and TRBJ2-1, with 9 bases fitting TRBD1. The CDR3 totals 15 residues. The V and J ends lost 1 base and 4 bases, in that order; junction bases with no gene match: 2. The germline V gene has CDR1 SGHTA and CDR2 FQGNSA. In DNA form, the CDR3 reads TGTGCCAGCAGCTTAGGGACAGGGGTGTACAATGAGCAGTTCTTC. Its translation: CASSLGTGVYNEQFF.

The table lists this clonotype with a few counts. The chain employs TRBV12-3 or TRBV12-4 and TRBJ1-6; D ambiguous. The V gene lost 9 bases and the J gene lost 6 bases, with 15 bases spanning the gap. There are 14 residues in the CDR3. The CDR3 coding sequence is TGTGCCAGTACCCTTGGCCTGGGTAATTCACCCCTCCACTTT. It translates to CASTLGLGNSPLHF.

This clonotype was seen many times. This chain joins TRBV28 and TRBJ2-5, with 7 positions matching TRBD1. The germline CDR1 and CDR2 sequences are MDHEN and SYDVKM. Unmatched junction bases numbered 8, after V lost 5 bases and J lost 5 bases. CDR3 size: 14 residues. CDR3 in amino acids: CASSQGGQGETQYF. In nucleotides, the CDR3 is TGTGCCAGCAGTCAAGGGGGCCAGGGGGAGACCCAGTACTTC.

A note on this clonotype: Given a much more abundant clone one base away, this may be a read error. The rearrangement uses TRBV20-1 and TRBJ2-5; 9 nucleotides align to TRBD1. The J segment lost 5 bases and the V segment lost 7 bases, leaving 5 bases of the junction unmatched. Germline V CDR1 and CDR2: DFQATT, SNEGSKA (reference sequence). The CDR3 totals 12 residues. The CDR3 bases are TGCAGTGTCGGGACAGGGTCGGAGACCCAGTACTTC. It is translated as CSVGTGSETQYF.

The V call is TRBV5-5, the J call TRBJ1-1; unclear D gene. The CDR3 has 13 amino acids. With 0 bases removed from V and 6 bases from J, the gap between germline ends came to 9 bases. Germline CDR1 reads SGHKS; CDR2 reads YYEKEE (reference sequence). CDR3 nucleotides: TGTGCCAGCAGCTTGGCCGATAGGGCTGAAGCTTTCTTT. Translating gives CASSLADRAEAFF.

This clonotype showed up many times. The chain is built from TRBV29-1 and TRBJ1-1; no clear D. The length of the CDR3 is 12 residues. Trimming took 4 bases from V and 6 from J, leaving 12 bases between them. CDR1 is SQVTM and CDR2 is ANQGSEA in the germline V gene. In nucleotides, the CDR3 is TGCAGCGTTGCACCCGGAAGACCTGAAGCTTTCTTT. Protein product: CSVAPGRPEAFF. Variable domain in full (rest from reference TRBV29-1 and TRBJ1-1): SAVISQKPSRDICQRGTSLTIQCQVDSQVTMMFWYRQQPGQSLTLIATANQGSEATYESGFVIDKFPISRPNLTFSTLTVSNMSPEDSSIYLCSVAPGRPEAFFGQGTRLTVV.

This clonotype was detected many times. This rearrangement joins TRBV7-2 to TRBJ2-1; weak D call: TRBD1 (5 bases). CDR3 length equals 13 residues. Germline V lookup: CDR1 SGHTA, CDR2 FQGNSA. Trimming left V 10 bases short and J 2 bases short, with 12 bases between. This chain's CDR3 is CATRQNPYNEQFF. CDR3 DNA sequence: TGTGCCACCCGACAGAATCCCTACAATGAGCAGTTCTTC.

This clonotype was counted ten times or more. The genes are TRBV28 and TRBJ2-5; D may be TRBD2 (5 bases). There are 14 residues in the CDR3. Germline CDR1 is MDHEN and CDR2 is SYDVKM. Deletions cut 4 bases from V and 4 bases from J, with 13 bases between. The CDR3 loop is CASSSGLGRETQYF. CDR3 sequence (DNA): TGTGCCAGCAGTTCGGGCCTAGGGAGAGAGACCCAGTACTTC.

The CDR3, as DNA: TGCAGTGCTGGTCGGGCAGCTAGCTACGAGCAGTACTTC. This translates into CSAGRAASYEQYF. The chain is built from TRBV20-1 and TRBJ2-7; D is ambiguous. V lost 5 bases and J lost 3, with 14 bases in between. Germline values: CDR1 DFQATT, CDR2 SNEGSKA (reference sequence). The CDR3 is 13 residues long.

This clonotype was counted many times. The V gene is TRBV14, the J gene TRBJ2-1; tentative D call: TRBD1 (6 bases). This CDR3 contains 12 residues. Trimming took off 3 bases at V and 8 bases at J, with 8 bases between the two ends. Germline V gives CDR1 SGHDN, CDR2 FVKESK. The CDR3 DNA reads as TGTGCCAGCAGCCACAAGGGGGATGAGCAGTTCTTC. The encoded protein is CASSHKGDEQFF.

This clonotype was counted ten times or more. The J gene is TRBJ2-4, the V gene TRBV7-2, with no clear D. Germline loops: CDR1 SGHTA, CDR2 FQGNSA. This CDR3 comprises 15 residues. Between the trimmed V and J ends, which lost 0 bases and 5 bases, there was a span of 11 bases. This CDR3 reads CASSLAILGQNIQYF. The CDR3 region has the DNA TGTGCCAGCAGCTTAGCGATCCTGGGCCAAAACATTCAGTACTTC.